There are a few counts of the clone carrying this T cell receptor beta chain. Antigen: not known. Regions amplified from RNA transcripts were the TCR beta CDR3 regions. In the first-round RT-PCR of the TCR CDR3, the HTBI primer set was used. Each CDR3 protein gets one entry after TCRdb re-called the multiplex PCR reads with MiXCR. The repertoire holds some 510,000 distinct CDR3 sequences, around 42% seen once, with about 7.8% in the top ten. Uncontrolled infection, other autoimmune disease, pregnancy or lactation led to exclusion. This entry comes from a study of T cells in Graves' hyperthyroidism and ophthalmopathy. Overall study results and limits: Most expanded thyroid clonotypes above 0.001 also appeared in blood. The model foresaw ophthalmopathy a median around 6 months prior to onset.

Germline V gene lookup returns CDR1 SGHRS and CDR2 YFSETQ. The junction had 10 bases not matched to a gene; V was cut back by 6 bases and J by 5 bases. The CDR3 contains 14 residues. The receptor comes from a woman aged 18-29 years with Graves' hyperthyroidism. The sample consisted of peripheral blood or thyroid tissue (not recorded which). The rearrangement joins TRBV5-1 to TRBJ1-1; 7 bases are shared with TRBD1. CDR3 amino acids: CASTKTGSRTEAFF. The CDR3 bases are TGCGCCAGCACTAAGACAGGGTCGAGGACTGAAGCTTTCTTT.